This TCR beta chain was sequenced during a study of Graves' ophthalmopathy and Graves' hyperthyroidism. Study overall: There was a collection of peripheral blood at initial diagnosis, before any treatment. General study findings and limits: Detected in blood as well were most expanded thyroid clonotypes with frequency above 0.001.

By definition, stable hyperthyroidism involved no ophthalmopathy within 18 months of follow-up. Clinicians diagnosed using symptoms, serum thyroxine, TRAb, thyroid ultrasound and orbital computed tomography. On this clonotype: Its specificity is unknown.

The CDR3 is made up of 14 amino acids. V was cut by 3 bases and J by 9 bases, with 17 bases left in between. Using RNA transcripts, the TCR beta CDR3 regions were amplified. The first round was an RT-PCR with HTBI primers, and the second round was a multiplex PCR. TCRdb passed the multiplex PCR reads through MiXCR, listing each CDR3 protein once. The sample lists roughly 350,000 distinct CDR3 sequences; about 15% were seen once. Sequencing was performed on peripheral blood. V is TRBV12-3 or TRBV12-4 and J is TRBJ1-2; a possible D gene is TRBD1 (5 bases). This TCR was sampled from an adult woman with stable Graves' hyperthyroidism. In nucleotides, the CDR3 is TGTGCCAGCAGTTTCCAGGACATACTCTTACGCTACACCTTC. It translates to CASSFQDILLRYTF.